This is a list of T cell receptor beta chains from one sample in a study of shared clonotypes between healthy human individuals. Here immunoSEQ multiplex PCR was the method, and the copy in TCRdb shows in-frame clones only, minus some. The sample yields approximately 1,500,000 clones, over 95% seen once. Material: naive CD4+ T cells sorted from blood. Receptor source: a man aged 25 to 40 in good health. CDR3s include the opening cysteine and the closing phenylalanine or tryptophan. The order of the fields is D gene, clone size, J gene, V gene, CDR3 DNA, CDR3 protein. The D gene is left open where the match is weak. Some rows mark clone size as missing; the rest say once, few, many or name a class of expanded clone.

d_call: TRBD2
clone_size: NA
j_call: TRBJ2-2
v_call: TRBV7-6
cdr3_nt: TGTGCCAGCAGAAAAGCGGGGGTTACCCCCGGGGAGCTGTTTTTT
cdr3_aa: CASRKAGVTPGELFF

d_call: NA
clone_size: NA
j_call: TRBJ1-1
v_call: TRBV14
cdr3_nt: TGTGCCAGCAGCCAATCGGGAGGTTTGAACACTGAAGCTTTCTTT
cdr3_aa: CASSQSGGLNTEAFF

d_call: TRBD1
clone_size: NA
j_call: TRBJ1-3
v_call: TRBV4-1
cdr3_nt: TGCGCCAGCAGCTCCCGGAGGACAGGATCGAGCTCTGGAAACACCATATATTTT
cdr3_aa: CASSSRRTGSSSGNTIYF

d_call: TRBD1
clone_size: NA
j_call: TRBJ2-5
v_call: TRBV5-1
cdr3_nt: TGCGCCAGCAGCTCGAACATAGGGACAGACTCTACGGCCCAGTACTTC
cdr3_aa: CASSSNIGTDSTAQYF

d_call: TRBD2
clone_size: NA
j_call: TRBJ2-4
v_call: TRBV7-6
cdr3_nt: TGTGCCAGCTCCCTGGGGGGGGTATCGAACATTCAGTACTTC
cdr3_aa: CASSLGGVSNIQYF

d_call: NA
clone_size: NA
j_call: TRBJ2-7
v_call: TRBV7-2
cdr3_nt: TGTGCCAGCAGCTCGGGACCGCCCAACGAGCAGTACTTC
cdr3_aa: CASSSGPPNEQYF

d_call: NA
clone_size: once
j_call: TRBJ1-2
v_call: TRBV21-1
cdr3_nt: TGTGCCAGCAGGCGAGACAGGGGAGGAGACGATGGCTACACCTTC
cdr3_aa: CASRRDRGGDDGYTF

d_call: TRBD1
clone_size: NA
j_call: TRBJ1-5
v_call: TRBV7-2
cdr3_nt: TGTGCCAGCAGCTCTAGACAGGGACAGCCCCAGCATTTT
cdr3_aa: CASSSRQGQPQHF

d_call: NA
clone_size: NA
j_call: TRBJ2-7
v_call: TRBV16
cdr3_nt: TGTGCCAGCAGCCAAGGACGATACGAGCAGTACTTC
cdr3_aa: CASSQGRYEQYF

d_call: TRBD2
clone_size: NA
j_call: TRBJ2-1
v_call: TRBV2
cdr3_nt: TGTGCCAGCAGTGCGGGGCTAGCGGGACCCCATGAGCAGTTCTTC
cdr3_aa: CASSAGLAGPHEQFF

d_call: NA
clone_size: NA
j_call: TRBJ2-7
v_call: TRBV11-2
cdr3_nt: TGTGCCAGCAGCTTAGAGACGGCCCTCTCCTACGAGCAGTACTTC
cdr3_aa: CASSLETALSYEQYF

d_call: NA
clone_size: NA
j_call: TRBJ2-7
v_call: TRBV30
cdr3_nt: TGTGCCTGGAGTAAGGGGACACAGCCCTTCTACGAGCAGTACTTC
cdr3_aa: CAWSKGTQPFYEQYF

d_call: NA
clone_size: NA
j_call: TRBJ2-5
v_call: TRBV5-6
cdr3_nt: TGTGCCAGCAGCCCTCTGGGGAGAGAGACCCAGTACTTC
cdr3_aa: CASSPLGRETQYF

d_call: TRBD2
clone_size: NA
j_call: TRBJ2-1
v_call: TRBV19
cdr3_nt: TGTGCCAGTAGTAGCGCCGGGACTAGCGGGTACAATGAGCAGTTCTTC
cdr3_aa: CASSSAGTSGYNEQFF

d_call: NA
clone_size: NA
j_call: TRBJ2-2
v_call: TRBV19
cdr3_nt: TGTGCCAGTAGTAGGGCAGGTTCCGGGGAGCTGTTTTTT
cdr3_aa: CASSRAGSGELFF

d_call: NA
clone_size: NA
j_call: TRBJ2-1
v_call: TRBV7-2
cdr3_nt: TGTGCCAGCAGCTTAGACCCAGGGTATGGCTTGGAGCAGTTCTTC
cdr3_aa: CASSLDPGYGLEQFF

d_call: NA
clone_size: NA
j_call: TRBJ2-7
v_call: TRBV19
cdr3_nt: TGTGCCAGTAGTATAGTTGGGGGATACGAGCAGTACTTC
cdr3_aa: CASSIVGGYEQYF

d_call: TRBD1
clone_size: NA
j_call: TRBJ1-5
v_call: TRBV19
cdr3_nt: TGTGCCAGTAGTAGGGACAGGGGGGATCAGCCCCAGCATTTT
cdr3_aa: CASSRDRGDQPQHF

d_call: NA
clone_size: NA
j_call: TRBJ2-1
v_call: TRBV27
cdr3_nt: TGTGCCATCCGCCCATTTCAGCTCTCCTACAATGAGCAGTTCTTC
cdr3_aa: CAIRPFQLSYNEQFF

d_call: TRBD2
clone_size: NA
j_call: TRBJ2-7
v_call: TRBV28
cdr3_nt: TGTGCCAGCAGTTTACTAGCGGGAGCTAGCCACGAGCAGTACTTC
cdr3_aa: CASSLLAGASHEQYF

d_call: TRBD1
clone_size: NA
j_call: TRBJ2-7
v_call: TRBV28
cdr3_nt: TGTGCCAGCAGTACACCGGGACAGGGGGCCTACGAGCAGTACTTC
cdr3_aa: CASSTPGQGAYEQYF

d_call: NA
clone_size: NA
j_call: TRBJ2-2
v_call: TRBV9
cdr3_nt: TGTGCCAGCAGCGTAGTGGGGCCGAACACCGGGGAGCTGTTTTTT
cdr3_aa: CASSVVGPNTGELFF

d_call: NA
clone_size: NA
j_call: TRBJ1-1
v_call: TRBV30
cdr3_nt: TGTGCCTGGAGTGAGGGATTCCCAGGAGCTTTCTTT
cdr3_aa: CAWSEGFPGAFF

d_call: TRBD1
clone_size: NA
j_call: TRBJ2-7
v_call: TRBV2
cdr3_nt: TGTGCCAGCAGGGGGACAGGGGGGAGACTCTACGAGCAGTACTTC
cdr3_aa: CASRGTGGRLYEQYF

d_call: NA
clone_size: NA
j_call: TRBJ2-5
v_call: TRBV4-1
cdr3_nt: TGCGCCAGCAGCCTAGGAGCCGGAGAGACCCAGTACTTC
cdr3_aa: CASSLGAGETQYF

d_call: NA
clone_size: NA
j_call: TRBJ2-3
v_call: TRBV4-1
cdr3_nt: TGCGCCAGCACCCCACCGACTAGCACAGATACGCAGTATTTT
cdr3_aa: CASTPPTSTDTQYF

d_call: NA
clone_size: NA
j_call: TRBJ2-7
v_call: TRBV7-2
cdr3_nt: TGTGCCAGCAGCTTAGGTCTCCGTAGGGACGAGCAGTACTTC
cdr3_aa: CASSLGLRRDEQYF

d_call: TRBD1
clone_size: NA
j_call: TRBJ2-2
v_call: TRBV5-1
cdr3_nt: TGCGCCAGCAGCACAACAGGGGCCGGAGAGCTGTTTTTT
cdr3_aa: CASSTTGAGELFF

d_call: NA
clone_size: NA
j_call: TRBJ1-4
v_call: TRBV30
cdr3_nt: TGTGCCTGGAGCCCTATTGGACAGTACGAAAAACTGTTTTTT
cdr3_aa: CAWSPIGQYEKLFF

d_call: NA
clone_size: NA
j_call: TRBJ2-1
v_call: TRBV5-1
cdr3_nt: TGCGCCAGCACCCTGGGCCCAAACAATGAGCAGTTCTTC
cdr3_aa: CASTLGPNNEQFF

d_call: NA
clone_size: NA
j_call: TRBJ2-5
v_call: TRBV21-1
cdr3_nt: TGTGCCAGCAGCAAAGAGTCCAGACAAGAGACCCAGTACTTC
cdr3_aa: CASSKESRQETQYF

d_call: NA
clone_size: NA
j_call: TRBJ2-7
v_call: TRBV28
cdr3_nt: TGTGCCAGCAGACGGGCAGGGGTACGCTACGAGCAGTACTTC
cdr3_aa: CASRRAGVRYEQYF

d_call: NA
clone_size: NA
j_call: TRBJ2-3
v_call: TRBV20-1
cdr3_nt: TGCAGTGCTAGAGAGGGCGATACGCAGTATTTT
cdr3_aa: CSAREGDTQYF

d_call: NA
clone_size: NA
j_call: TRBJ1-1
v_call: TRBV7-9
cdr3_nt: TGTGCCAGCAGCCCGGGACTCGGTGGCACTGAAGCTTTCTTT
cdr3_aa: CASSPGLGGTEAFF

d_call: NA
clone_size: NA
j_call: TRBJ2-3
v_call: TRBV30
cdr3_nt: TGTGCCTGGACGAGCACAGATACGCAGTATTTT
cdr3_aa: CAWTSTDTQYF

d_call: NA
clone_size: NA
j_call: TRBJ2-1
v_call: TRBV11-3
cdr3_nt: TGTGCCAGCAGCTTAGGGCCGTACAATGAGCAGTTCTTC
cdr3_aa: CASSLGPYNEQFF

d_call: NA
clone_size: NA
j_call: TRBJ2-7
v_call: TRBV6-5
cdr3_nt: TGTGCCAGCAGTTACGCGGCCAGCCTCGCCTACGAGCAGTACTTC
cdr3_aa: CASSYAASLAYEQYF

d_call: NA
clone_size: once
j_call: TRBJ2-1
v_call: TRBV5-1
cdr3_nt: TGCGCCAGCAGCTTTTTGACAGCTACAAATGAGCAGTTCTTC
cdr3_aa: CASSFLTATNEQFF

d_call: TRBD2
clone_size: NA
j_call: TRBJ2-1
v_call: TRBV30
cdr3_nt: TGTGCCTGGAGTGTAGGATGGGGGCAGCGGGAGCGGCCCTACAATGAGCAGTTCTTC
cdr3_aa: CAWSVGWGQRERPYNEQFF

d_call: NA
clone_size: once
j_call: TRBJ2-7
v_call: TRBV7-9
cdr3_nt: TGTGCCAGCAGCGCGATCTCGTACGAGCAGTACTTC
cdr3_aa: CASSAISYEQYF

d_call: TRBD1
clone_size: NA
j_call: TRBJ2-7
v_call: TRBV5-1
cdr3_nt: TGCGCCAGCAGCACGACAGGGGGCCACTACGAGCAGTACTTC
cdr3_aa: CASSTTGGHYEQYF

d_call: NA
clone_size: NA
j_call: TRBJ2-3
v_call: TRBV5-1
cdr3_nt: TGCGCCAGCAGCTTGGACGCCACAGGGAGTACAGATACGCAGTATTTT
cdr3_aa: CASSLDATGSTDTQYF

d_call: TRBD1
clone_size: NA
j_call: TRBJ2-1
v_call: TRBV7-9
cdr3_nt: TGTGCCAGCAGCTTAACCCGATGGACCGGGACAGACGCAATAGATGAGCAGTTCTTC
cdr3_aa: CASSLTRWTGTDAIDEQFF

d_call: NA
clone_size: NA
j_call: TRBJ2-2
v_call: TRBV30
cdr3_nt: TGTGCCTGTACCGGGACTCATCTCACCGGGGAGCTGTTTTTT
cdr3_aa: CACTGTHLTGELFF

d_call: NA
clone_size: once
j_call: TRBJ2-3
v_call: TRBV9
cdr3_nt: TGTGCCAGCAGCGTAACAACAGGCACAGATACGCAGTATTTT
cdr3_aa: CASSVTTGTDTQYF

d_call: TRBD2
clone_size: NA
j_call: TRBJ2-2
v_call: TRBV9
cdr3_nt: TGTGCCAGCAGCGAGGGACTAGCGGGAAGGGCCGGGGAGCTGTTTTTT
cdr3_aa: CASSEGLAGRAGELFF

d_call: NA
clone_size: NA
j_call: TRBJ1-1
v_call: TRBV4-1
cdr3_nt: TGCGCCAGCAGCCCGATGGGGGGGGTTCGGACTGAAGCTTTCTTT
cdr3_aa: CASSPMGGVRTEAFF

d_call: NA
clone_size: once
j_call: TRBJ2-3
v_call: TRBV5-1
cdr3_nt: TGCGCCAGCACCGACACCTCGGGGGATACGCAGTATTTT
cdr3_aa: CASTDTSGDTQYF

d_call: NA
clone_size: NA
j_call: TRBJ1-1
v_call: TRBV2
cdr3_nt: TGTGCCAGCAGGGGGGCTATGAACACTGAAGCTTTCTTT
cdr3_aa: CASRGAMNTEAFF

d_call: NA
clone_size: NA
j_call: TRBJ2-7
v_call: TRBV5-6
cdr3_nt: TGTGCCAGCAGCTCCCGGACTGGTCCTTTCGAGCAGTACTTC
cdr3_aa: CASSSRTGPFEQYF

d_call: TRBD1
clone_size: NA
j_call: TRBJ2-7
v_call: TRBV15
cdr3_nt: TGTGCCACCAGCAGAGGGACCGGGACAGGAACCTACGAGCAGTACTTC
cdr3_aa: CATSRGTGTGTYEQYF

d_call: NA
clone_size: NA
j_call: TRBJ2-1
v_call: TRBV7-2
cdr3_nt: TGTGCCAGCAGCCTCGGAATGACTGCGGGCGAGCAGTTCTTC
cdr3_aa: CASSLGMTAGEQFF